This passage covers 6 T cell receptor beta chains from one sample sequenced in a study of tissue T cells after allogeneic stem cell transplantation. Some clones are missing from TCRdb's copy, which holds only in-frame ones; the method was immunoSEQ multiplex PCR. The profile shows 3,900 or so clones, 50% of them singletons. Noted time point: mouse harvest day 7 after allogeneic transplant. Each mouse received 10^7 T-cell-depleted marrow cells plus 10^6 splenic CD5+ T cells by tail vein. Sequenced material: lymph node tissue. Every receptor here comes from a female BALB/c mouse given C57BL/6 T cells with graft-versus-host disease after an allogeneic hematopoietic cell transplant.

Note on this clone: These gene names are mouse names. The read gets to within 1 residue of the CDR3 end, and the germline J gene fills in the rest. The V and J genes are TRBV31 and TRBJ2-4, with D perhaps assigned TRBD1 or TRBD2 (5 bases each). The length of the CDR3 is 16 residues. Germline CDR1 is GKSSPN and CDR2 is SITVG. V lost 0 bases to trimming and J lost 0 bases, with 13 bases between them. The chain's CDR3 is CAWSLVGLGSQNTLYF. The CDR3 DNA, read in part, is TGTGCCTGGAGTCTAGTGGGGCTGGGCAGTCAAAACACCTTGTAC.

This clone was detected once. The germline and genes are mouse ones. The CDR3 is cut off 1 residue early in the read; its end comes from the germline J gene. The chain recombines TRBV19 with TRBJ2-1; D may correspond to TRBD1 or TRBD2 (5 bases each). The CDR3 has 14 amino acids. V dropped 2 bases and J dropped 3 bases, with 9 bases sitting between them. Germline V gives CDR1 FNHDT, CDR2 SITEND (reference sequence). CDR3 protein: CASSIGALYAEQFF. CDR3 bases read: TGTGCCAGCAGTATTGGGGCTCTCTATGCTGAGCAGTTC.

Remarks on this clone: The gene symbols are mouse symbols. The CDR3 extends 1 residue past the end of the read, so its final part is completed from the germline J gene. This chain uses TRBV3 with TRBJ2-7; the match to TRBD2 covers 9 bases. Germline-derived CDR1 and CDR2 are SNHLY and FYNGKV (reference sequence). This CDR3 has 13 residues. The V gene end was trimmed by 6 bases and the J gene end by 3 bases; junction bases not matched to a gene: 3. The CDR3 DNA, read in part, is TGTGCCAGCAGGGGCTGGGGGGGCTATGAACAGTAC. Translating gives CASRGWGGYEQY. The entire CDR3 is CASRGWGGYEQYF.

As for this clone: The genes and germline here are from mouse. The read falls 1 residue short of the CDR3 end, and the missing part is taken from the germline J gene. This rearrangement joins TRBV23 to TRBJ2-4. Per germline, CDR1 KGHTA and CDR2 FQNQQP. This CDR3 has 10 amino acids. CDR3 in amino acids: CSSSQDTLYF. CDR3 DNA (partial): TGCTCCAGCAGTCAGGACACCTTGTAC.

Details on this clone: Gene names are mouse gene names. The observed sequence ends 1 residue before the CDR3 terminus, with the missing tail filled in from the germline J gene. The V and J genes are TRBV13-3 and TRBJ2-7, with 10 bases identical to TRBD2. From germline, CDR1 is NNHDY and CDR2 SYVADS. V trimming: 0 bases; J trimming: 2 bases; junction bases outside the gene matches: 2. The CDR3 is 15 residues long. CDR3 bases read: TGTGCCAGCAGTGATGACTGGGGGGGAACCTATGAACAGTAC. Translated: CASSDDWGGTYEQY. The CDR3, in full, reads CASSDDWGGTYEQYF.

With regard to this clone: Mouse names are used for the genes. The missing CDR3 end, 1 residue past where the read stops, is filled in from the germline J gene. This rearrangement joins TRBV4 to TRBJ2-1, with TRBD2 matching 12 bases. The CDR3 has 16 amino acids. The ends lost 7 bases at V and 1 base at J; junction bases unmatched: 5. Per the germline V gene, CDR1 is LGHDT and CDR2 is YNNKQL (reference sequence). The covered CDR3 bases are TGTGCCAGCATCCGGACTGGGGGGGGGAACTATGCTGAGCAGTTC. The encoded protein is CASIRTGGGNYAEQF. The whole CDR3 sequence is CASIRTGGGNYAEQFF.